This paragraph reports one T cell receptor (beta chain). The antigen remains undetermined. The junction and the germline gene differ at one end; a read error may be behind it. No patient escaped relapse after autologous stem cell transplantation, and brentuximab vedotin exposure varied. CDR3 size: 17 residues. In germline, CDR1 is SGHNT, CDR2 YYREEE (reference sequence). This sample is drawn from a study of PD-1 blockade in classical Hodgkin lymphoma. Across the study: Patients were treated with nivolumab at 3 mg/kg, and this was given intravenously every 2 weeks. Findings and limits, study-wide: What caused the repertoire differences, perhaps disease activity or prior therapy, remains undefined.

This table comes from immunoSEQ multiplex PCR, and its TCRdb copy is limited to in-frame clones, with some not included. The sample yields tens of thousands of clones, 80% to 90% seen once. Material: peripheral blood mononuclear cells (PBMCs), obtained at baseline. This receptor was obtained from a human donor with classical Hodgkin lymphoma. The chain employs TRBV5-4 and TRBJ2-2; 7 nucleotides match TRBD1. The CDR3, as DNA: TGTGCCAGCAGCGAAAGCGCCGGGACAGCGAAGACCGGGGAGCTGTTTTTT. This gives the protein CASSESAGTAKTGELFF.